The 32 T cell receptor beta chains below come from one sample, sequenced in a study of blood T cell repertoires in COVID-19. Repertoires were generated with immunoSEQ multiplex PCR, while TCRdb's copy carries only in-frame clones and drops some. Among over 250,000 clones, roughly nine tenths were seen once, and the ten largest hold around 2.2%. Material for sequencing was peripheral blood. These receptors all stem from a woman in her twenties or thirties with COVID-19, enrolled during active disease.

The chain links TRBV5-1 to TRBJ1-1; D remains ambiguous. This CDR3 region has 14 residues. The germline V gene encodes CDR1 SGHRS and CDR2 YFSETQ. V lost 4 bases to trimming and J lost 0 bases, with 10 bases between them. CDR3 protein: CASSPSVVNTEAFF. The CDR3 DNA reads as TGCGCCAGCAGCCCAAGCGTTGTGAACACTGAAGCTTTCTTT.

The V gene is TRBV30, the J gene TRBJ2-3, with a possible D match to TRBD2 (7 bases). Per the germline V gene, CDR1 is GTSNPN and CDR2 is SVGIG (reference sequence). Deletions cut 2 bases from V and 6 bases from J, with 15 bases between. This CDR3 has 14 amino acids. This CDR3 is CAWSPSGGFDTQYF. CDR3 DNA: TGTGCCTGGAGTCCCTCGGGGGGCTTTGATACGCAGTATTTT.

This clone appeared a single time. The chain recombines TRBV6-6 with TRBJ2-7, with 9 bases that match TRBD2. Trimming at V came to 2 bases and at J to 1 base, leaving 6 bases not matched to a gene. This CDR3 is 16 amino acids long. CDR1 and CDR2 from the germline V gene are MNHNY and SVGAGI (reference sequence). This CDR3 is CASSYPGTSSSYEQYF. DNA for the CDR3: TGTGCCAGCAGTTACCCAGGGACTAGCAGTTCCTACGAGCAGTACTTC.

The chain has TRBV3-1 (or the pseudogene TRBV3-2) and TRBJ2-3, with D perhaps TRBD2 (6 bases). From germline, CDR1 is LGHDT and CDR2 YNNKEL (reference sequence). The CDR3 runs 18 residues. V was shortened by 0 bases and J by 4 bases, with 20 bases between the two germline ends. CDR3 nucleotides: TGTGCCAGCAGCCAAGACCCGGGAGCGCTCATGGGGTCAGATACGCAGTATTTT. Amino acid sequence: CASSQDPGALMGSDTQYF.

The chain joins TRBV10-3 to TRBJ2-3, with TRBD1 matching over 8 bases. From germline, CDR1 is ENHRY and CDR2 SYGVKD. The trim removed 3 bases at V and 4 bases at J, leaving 6 bases unmatched. This CDR3 comprises 15 residues. The CDR3 DNA is TGTGCCATCAGTGAAGCAGGACAGGGCTCAGATACGCAGTATTTT. Its translation: CAISEAGQGSDTQYF.

This chain links TRBV19 with TRBJ1-5, with D possibly being TRBD1 (5 bases). V gave up 1 base and J gave up 0 bases, with 7 bases separating them. CDR3 size: 15 residues. Per the germline V gene, CDR1 is LNHDA and CDR2 is SQIVND (reference sequence). CDR3 amino acids: CASSIAGDSNQPQHF. CDR3 in DNA: TGTGCCAGTAGTATAGCGGGGGATAGCAATCAGCCCCAGCATTTT. The entire variable domain, with the rest obtained from reference TRBV19 and TRBJ1-5, is as follows: DGGITQSPKYLFRKEGQNVTLSCEQNLNHDAMYWYRQDPGQGLRLIYYSQIVNDFQKGDIAEGYSVSREKKESFPLTVTSAQKNPTAFYLCASSIAGDSNQPQHFGDGTRLSIL.

V is TRBV27 and J is TRBJ2-1; D possibly corresponds to TRBD1 (5 bases). The CDR3 length is 15 residues. Trimming left V 2 bases short and J 7 bases short, with 15 bases between. Germline V gives CDR1 MNHEY, CDR2 SMNVEV (reference sequence). This chain's CDR3 is CASSLRSVPGNEQFF. CDR3 sequence (DNA): TGTGCCAGCAGTTTAAGATCGGTTCCAGGGAATGAGCAGTTCTTC.

The V and J genes are TRBV28 and TRBJ1-5, with a tentative D call TRBD1 (6 bases). Trimming cost V 2 bases and J 5 bases, with 19 bases left between them. The CDR3 loop spans 17 amino acids. In germline, CDR1 is MDHEN, CDR2 SYDVKM. The DNA for the CDR3 is TGTGCCAGCAGTTTAATATTTACAGGGTGGGTAGATCAGCCCCAGCATTTT. It codes for CASSLIFTGWVDQPQHF.

This clone showed up just once. The rearrangement uses TRBV11-3 and TRBJ2-1; TRBD1 is a possible D gene (6 bases). V was pared by 1 base and J by 2 bases, with 15 bases between. Per germline, CDR1 SGHNT and CDR2 YENEEA. The CDR3 spans 17 residues. CDR3 bases: TGTGCCAGCAGCTTAGGGGGTGGGGGACACCCCTACAATGAGCAGTTCTTC. This translates into CASSLGGGGHPYNEQFF.

The chain recombines TRBV7-3 with TRBJ1-4; D unclear. Germline V lookup: CDR1 SGHTA, CDR2 FQGTGA. Trimming cost V 2 bases and J 5 bases, with 6 bases left between them. The CDR3 runs 13 residues. DNA for the CDR3: TGTGCCAGCAGCTTATCCAGGAATGAAAAACTGTTTTTT. Residues: CASSLSRNEKLFF.

This clone was seen a handful of times. This chain links TRBV19 with TRBJ1-5; tentative D call: TRBD1 (5 bases). V lost 9 bases and J lost 1, with 13 bases in between. CDR1 is LNHDA and CDR2 is SQIVND in the germline V gene (reference sequence). The CDR3 consists of 14 residues. The CDR3, as DNA: TGTGCCAGCACCGGGGGGTTGAGCAATCAGCCCCAGCATTTT. As protein: CASTGGLSNQPQHF.

This chain uses TRBV7-8 with TRBJ2-7; 7 bases are a match to TRBD2. Germline V gives CDR1 SGHVS, CDR2 FQNEAQ. The V segment lost 0 bases and the J segment 1 base; nucleotides outside the gene matches: 3. This CDR3 contains 15 residues. The CDR3 reads CASSLAWRGSYEQYF. The CDR3 DNA reads as TGTGCCAGCAGCTTAGCTTGGCGGGGGTCCTACGAGCAGTACTTC.

J is TRBJ2-7 and V is TRBV27, with TRBD1 matching 7 bases. The trim removed 6 bases at V and 4 bases at J, leaving 12 bases unmatched. Germline assignment: CDR1 MNHEY and CDR2 SMNVEV (reference sequence). The CDR3 is 15 residues long. The CDR3 loop reads CASSTPRGPGYEQYF. The CDR3 DNA is TGTGCCAGCAGCACCCCTAGGGGGCCTGGTTACGAGCAGTACTTC.

The chain is built from TRBV30 and TRBJ1-1; 7 bases agree with TRBD1. Per germline, CDR1 GTSNPN and CDR2 SVGIG (reference sequence). Germline trimming cut 0 bases from V and 4 bases from J; bases unmatched to any gene: 5. There are 14 residues in the CDR3. The CDR3: CAWSVTQGSTEAFF. The DNA of the CDR3 is TGTGCCTGGAGTGTTACACAGGGGAGCACTGAAGCTTTCTTT.

The chain recombines TRBV2 with TRBJ2-7, with 12 bases lining up with TRBD1. Germline trimming cut 10 bases from V and 7 bases from J; bases unmatched to any gene: 5. CDR1 and CDR2 from the germline V gene are SNHLY and FYNNEI. There are 12 residues in the CDR3. In DNA, the CDR3 is TGTGCCACGGGACAGGGGGCTGGAGAGCAGTACTTC. The encoded protein is CATGQGAGEQYF. The full variable domain, completed using reference TRBV2 and TRBJ2-7, is EPEVTQTPSHQVTQMGQEVILRCVPISNHLYFYWYRQILGQKVEFLVSFYNNEISEKSEIFDDQFSVERPDGSNFTLKIRSTKLEDSAMYFCATGQGAGEQYFGPGTRLTVT.

This clone has just a few counts. This chain uses TRBV6-5 with TRBJ2-7, with 9 positions matching TRBD1. The CDR3 has 13 amino acids. V dropped 6 bases and J dropped 4; count of bases not matched to a gene: 4. CDR1 and CDR2 (germline): MNHEY, SVGAGI. This CDR3 reads CASSRDREYEQYF. CDR3 bases: TGTGCCAGCAGCCGGGACAGGGAATACGAGCAGTACTTC.

This clone appeared once. The chain combines TRBV5-1 with TRBJ2-7, with D possibly being TRBD1 (6 bases). The V and J ends lost 0 bases and 4 bases respectively, with 17 bases between them. The CDR3 runs to 16 residues. CDR1 and CDR2 from the germline V gene are SGHRS and YFSETQ. CDR3 nucleotide sequence: TGCGCCAGCAGCTTGGCCCCCCTGAAGGGGACATACGAGCAGTACTTC. Its translation: CASSLAPLKGTYEQYF.

The CDR3 DNA reads TGTGCCAGCAGCCGCGACAGGGGTGCTGGTAATGAAAAACTGTTTTTT. Encoded protein: CASSRDRGAGNEKLFF. This chain uses TRBV6-6 with TRBJ1-4; 8 bases match TRBD1. Germline V CDR1 and CDR2: MNHNY, SVGAGI (reference sequence). Trimming at V came to 6 bases and at J to 4 bases, leaving 10 bases not matched to a gene. This CDR3 is built from 16 residues.

The chain couples TRBV11-2 to TRBJ2-6, with D tentatively TRBD2 (5 bases). The germline CDR1 and CDR2 sequences are SGHAT and FQNNGV. The CDR3 has 15 residues. Between the trimmed V and J ends, which lost 3 bases and 1 base, there was a span of 7 bases. In DNA form, the CDR3 reads TGTGCCAGCAGCTTGGTAGCGTCTGGGGCCAACGTCCTGACTTTC. Protein product: CASSLVASGANVLTF.

This chain connects TRBV5-1 to TRBJ2-6; the match to TRBD1 covers 10 bases. The V gene's germline CDR1 is SGHRS and CDR2 YFSETQ. V lost 0 bases to trimming and J lost 2 bases; unmatched junction nucleotides: 2. This CDR3 is built from 17 residues. CDR3 nucleotide sequence: TGCGCCAGCAGCTTGGGACAGGGGGCGGCTGGGGCCAACGTCCTGACTTTC. This translates into CASSLGQGAAGANVLTF.

This clone was recorded only once. The genes are TRBV3-1 (or the pseudogene TRBV3-2) and TRBJ1-2; D is unresolved. Germline lookup yields CDR1 LGHDT and CDR2 YNNKEL (reference sequence). This CDR3 has 13 amino acids. The V end was cut by 1 base, the J end by 8 bases, with 11 bases between. CDR3 in DNA: TGTGCCAGCAGCCAAGGGACGGCGGGGGGCTACACCTTC. Amino acids: CASSQGTAGGYTF.

The rearrangement uses TRBV27 and TRBJ2-7, with TRBD1 matching over 8 bases. V dropped 6 bases and J dropped 4; count of bases not matched to a gene: 8. Germline V CDR1 and CDR2: MNHEY, SMNVEV (reference sequence). The CDR3 is 14 residues long. This CDR3 reads CASSLQDREYEQYF. DNA of the CDR3: TGTGCCAGCAGCCTGCAGGACAGGGAATACGAGCAGTACTTC.

This chain connects TRBV30 to TRBJ2-7; D is unresolved. CDR1 and CDR2 (germline): GTSNPN, SVGIG (reference sequence). This CDR3 is 12 amino acids long. V lost 1 base and J lost 3, with 7 bases in between. The CDR3 DNA is TGTGCCTGGAGTGCCTCCTTCTACGAGCAGTACTTC. Translating it yields CAWSASFYEQYF. Using reference TRBV30 and TRBJ2-7 for the parts outside the CDR3, the full variable domain is SQTIHQWPATLVQPVGSPLSLECTVEGTSNPNLYWYRQAAGRGLQLLFYSVGIGQISSEVPQNLSASRPQDRQFILSSKKLLLSDSGFYLCAWSASFYEQYFGPGTRLTVT.

This clone was seen more than once but under ten times. The V call is TRBV3-1 (or the pseudogene TRBV3-2), the J call TRBJ1-2, with 7 bases matching TRBD1. CDR3 length: 13 amino acids. V shed 5 bases and J 7 bases; nucleotides not matched to a gene: 7. Germline CDR1 and CDR2: LGHDT and YNNKEL (reference sequence). CDR3 protein: CASSFTGDFGYTF. The CDR3 nucleotides read TGTGCCAGCAGCTTCACAGGGGATTTTGGCTACACCTTC.

The rearrangement links TRBV6-1 to TRBJ1-2; 7 bases align to TRBD1. Germline lookup yields CDR1 MNHNS and CDR2 SASEGT. V shed 0 bases, J shed 8 bases, and the junction held 12 bases outside the gene matches. The CDR3 totals 16 residues. The CDR3 nucleotides read TGTGCCAGCAGTGAAGCCCTTTCCAGGGGGTCGTGGGGCTACACCTTC. Residues: CASSEALSRGSWGYTF.

The chain carries TRBV5-4 and TRBJ2-5; TRBD2 matches at 10 bases. Germline trimming cut 4 bases from V and 7 bases from J; bases unmatched to any gene: 13. Per germline, CDR1 SGHNT and CDR2 YYREEE (reference sequence). CDR3 size: 16 residues. The CDR3: CASSTGTSAGGGTQYF. CDR3 in DNA: TGTGCCAGCAGCACAGGGACTAGCGCGGGGGGTGGGACCCAGTACTTC. Looking up the rest from reference TRBV5-4 and TRBJ2-5 gives the full variable domain: ETGVTQSPTHLIKTRGQQVTLRCSSQSGHNTVSWYQQALGQGPQFIFQYYREEENGRGNFPPRFSGLQFPNYSSELNVNALELDDSALYLCASSTGTSAGGGTQYFGPGTRLLVL.

The chain couples TRBV25-1 to TRBJ1-2; D remains ambiguous. CDR1 and CDR2 (germline): MGHDK, SYGVNS. CDR3 length equals 15 residues. Trimming took off 8 bases at V and 1 base at J, with 17 bases between the two ends. CDR3 in DNA: TGTGCCAGCCGGGATGATAGGGTCGGTAACTATGGCTACACCTTC. Protein product: CASRDDRVGNYGYTF.

This clone is a singleton in its sample. The gene calls are TRBV19 and TRBJ1-5; a possible D gene is TRBD1 (5 bases). Germline values: CDR1 LNHDA, CDR2 SQIVND (reference sequence). The V end was cut by 6 bases, the J end by 5 bases, with 14 bases between. This CDR3 region has 14 residues. The CDR3 DNA reads as TGTGCCAGTAGCGACACTACAGGTTATCAGCCCCAGCATTTT. Translating gives CASSDTTGYQPQHF.

The chain has TRBV5-1 and TRBJ2-7; 8 bases agree with TRBD1. Trimming removed 5 bases from V and 3 bases from J; junction bases left unmatched: 7. The length of the CDR3 is 14 residues. CDR1 SGHRS and CDR2 YFSETQ come from the germline V gene. CDR3 sequence (DNA): TGCGCCAGCAGTAATCAGGGGGCAGGCTACGAGCAGTACTTC. The encoded protein is CASSNQGAGYEQYF.

The rearrangement links TRBV19 to TRBJ2-1, with a tentative D call TRBD2 (6 bases). CDR3 length: 16 residues. Trimming shortened V by 0 bases and J by 1 base, and 10 bases separated the two germline ends. Germline CDR1 reads LNHDA; CDR2 reads SQIVND (reference sequence). Here the CDR3 DNA reads TGTGCCAGTAGTATAGAAAGCGGGTATTCCTACAATGAGCAGTTCTTC. It yields the protein CASSIESGYSYNEQFF.

The rearrangement joins TRBV2 to TRBJ1-1; 7 bases map to TRBD1. The CDR3 is 18 amino acids. Trimming removed 7 bases from V and 0 bases from J; junction bases left unmatched: 17. Germline V gives CDR1 SNHLY, CDR2 FYNNEI. The CDR3 sequence: CASTRDSQRVTMNTEAFF. The CDR3 DNA reads as TGTGCCAGCACAAGGGACAGCCAGCGCGTCACTATGAACACTGAAGCTTTCTTT.

The gene calls are TRBV20-1 and TRBJ1-1; D may be TRBD1 (5 bases). The CDR3 loop spans 13 amino acids. Germline V CDR1 and CDR2: DFQATT, SNEGSKA (reference sequence). Deletions cut 3 bases from V and 0 bases from J, with 8 bases between. The DNA of the CDR3 is TGCAGTGCTAGTCGGGGGATGAACACTGAAGCTTTCTTT. Its translation: CSASRGMNTEAFF.